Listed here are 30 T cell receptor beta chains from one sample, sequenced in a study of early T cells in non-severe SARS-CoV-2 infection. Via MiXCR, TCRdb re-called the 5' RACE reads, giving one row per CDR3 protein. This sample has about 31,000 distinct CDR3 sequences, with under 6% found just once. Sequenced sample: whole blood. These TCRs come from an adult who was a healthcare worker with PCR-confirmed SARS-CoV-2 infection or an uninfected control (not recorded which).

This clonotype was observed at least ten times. The CDR3 sequence is CASRGAGNTIYF. The DNA of the CDR3 is TGTGCCAGCAGGGGGGCTGGAAACACCATATATTTT. The gene calls are TRBV12-3 or TRBV12-4 and TRBJ1-3; D might be TRBD1 (5 bases). V shed 6 bases and J shed 2 bases, with 5 bases lying between them. CDR3 length equals 12 residues.

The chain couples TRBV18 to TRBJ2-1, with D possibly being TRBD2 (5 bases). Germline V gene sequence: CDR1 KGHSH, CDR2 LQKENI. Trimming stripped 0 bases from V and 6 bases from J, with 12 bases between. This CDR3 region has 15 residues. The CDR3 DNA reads TGTGCCAGCTCACCACCGAGGGAGATGGTCAATGAGCAGTTCTTC. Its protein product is CASSPPREMVNEQFF.

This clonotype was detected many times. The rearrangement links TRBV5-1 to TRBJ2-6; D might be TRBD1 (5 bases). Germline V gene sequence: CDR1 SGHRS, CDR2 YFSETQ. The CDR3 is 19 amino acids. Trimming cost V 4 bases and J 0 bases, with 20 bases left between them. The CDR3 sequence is CASSPALTASNSGANVLTF. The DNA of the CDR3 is TGCGCCAGCAGCCCAGCCCTGACAGCGTCAAACTCTGGGGCCAACGTCCTGACTTTC.

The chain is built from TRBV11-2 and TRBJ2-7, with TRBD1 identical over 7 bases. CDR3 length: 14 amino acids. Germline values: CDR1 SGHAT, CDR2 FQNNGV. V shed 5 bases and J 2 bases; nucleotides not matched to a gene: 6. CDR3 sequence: CASSIGQATYEQYF. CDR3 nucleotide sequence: TGTGCCAGCAGCATCGGACAGGCCACCTACGAGCAGTACTTC.

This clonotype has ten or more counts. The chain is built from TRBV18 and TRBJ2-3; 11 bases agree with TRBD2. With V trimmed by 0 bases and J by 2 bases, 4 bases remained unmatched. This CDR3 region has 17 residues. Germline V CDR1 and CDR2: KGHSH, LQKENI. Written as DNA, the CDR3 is TGTGCCAGCTCACCACCCCGACTAGCGGGAAACACAGATACGCAGTATTTT. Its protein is CASSPPRLAGNTDTQYF.

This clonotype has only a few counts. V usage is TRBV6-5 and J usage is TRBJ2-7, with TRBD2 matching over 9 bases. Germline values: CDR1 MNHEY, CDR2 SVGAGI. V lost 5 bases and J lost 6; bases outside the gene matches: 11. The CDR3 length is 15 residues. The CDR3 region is CASSGSGGASGEQYF. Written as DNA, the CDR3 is TGTGCCAGCAGTGGTAGCGGGGGCGCGTCTGGCGAGCAGTACTTC.

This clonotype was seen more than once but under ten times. The CDR3 sequence: CASSPRDNSGNTIYF. The CDR3 DNA reads as TGTGCCAGCAGCCCCAGGGACAACTCTGGAAACACCATATATTTT. The genes are TRBV7-6 and TRBJ1-3, with TRBD1 as a possible D gene (6 bases). Germline V gene sequence: CDR1 SGHVS, CDR2 FNYEAQ. The CDR3 loop spans 15 amino acids. V dropped 5 bases and J dropped 0 bases, with 11 bases sitting between them.

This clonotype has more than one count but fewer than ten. The CDR3 is CASSPGTSGLREQYF. The CDR3 nucleotides are TGTGCCAGCAGCCCCGGGACTAGCGGGCTTAGGGAGCAGTACTTC. The rearrangement links TRBV14 to TRBJ2-7; 12 bases line up with TRBD2. The germline V gene encodes CDR1 SGHDN and CDR2 FVKESK. The length of the CDR3 is 15 residues. V shed 4 bases and J 7 bases; nucleotides not matched to a gene: 8. The variable domain in full, with the rest retrieved from reference TRBV14 and TRBJ2-7, is EAGVTQFPSHSVIEKGQTVTLRCDPISGHDNLYWYRRVMGKEIKFLLHFVKESKQDESGMPNNRFLAERTGGTYSTLKVQPAELEDSGVYFCASSPGTSGLREQYFGPGTRLTVT.

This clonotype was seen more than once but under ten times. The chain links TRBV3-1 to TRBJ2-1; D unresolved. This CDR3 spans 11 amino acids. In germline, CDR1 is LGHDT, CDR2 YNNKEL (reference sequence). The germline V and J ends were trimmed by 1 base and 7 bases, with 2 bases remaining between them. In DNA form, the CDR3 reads TGTGCCAGCAGCCAAGCGAATGAGCAGTTCTTC. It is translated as CASSQANEQFF.

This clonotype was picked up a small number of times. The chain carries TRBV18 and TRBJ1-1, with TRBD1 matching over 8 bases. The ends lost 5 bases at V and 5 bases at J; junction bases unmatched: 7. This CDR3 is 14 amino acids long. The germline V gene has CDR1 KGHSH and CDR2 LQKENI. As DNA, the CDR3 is TGTGCCAGCTCATCCGGACAGGGTTTGACTGAAGCTTTCTTT. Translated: CASSSGQGLTEAFF.

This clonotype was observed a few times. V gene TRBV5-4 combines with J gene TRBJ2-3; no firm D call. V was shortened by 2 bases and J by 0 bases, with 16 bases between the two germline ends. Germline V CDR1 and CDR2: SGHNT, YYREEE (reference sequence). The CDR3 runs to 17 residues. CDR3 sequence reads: CASSLDHLGSSTDTQYF. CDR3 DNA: TGTGCCAGCAGCTTAGATCATCTGGGGTCTAGCACAGATACGCAGTATTTT. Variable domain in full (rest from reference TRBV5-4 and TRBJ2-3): ETGVTQSPTHLIKTRGQQVTLRCSSQSGHNTVSWYQQALGQGPQFIFQYYREEENGRGNFPPRFSGLQFPNYSSELNVNALELDDSALYLCASSLDHLGSSTDTQYFGPGTRLTVL.

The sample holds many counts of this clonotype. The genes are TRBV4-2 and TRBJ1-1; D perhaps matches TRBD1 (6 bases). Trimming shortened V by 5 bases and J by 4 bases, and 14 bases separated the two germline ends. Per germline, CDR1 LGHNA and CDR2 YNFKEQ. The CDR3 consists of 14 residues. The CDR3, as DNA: TGTGCCAGCAGCTCAGGGGAGAGAGGCACTGAAGCTTTCTTT. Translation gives CASSSGERGTEAFF.

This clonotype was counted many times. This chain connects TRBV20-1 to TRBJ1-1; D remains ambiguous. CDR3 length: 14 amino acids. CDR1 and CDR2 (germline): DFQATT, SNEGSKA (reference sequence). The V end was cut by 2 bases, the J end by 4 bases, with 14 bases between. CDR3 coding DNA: TGCAGTGCTAGAATGAGGGAAGGAGGCACTGAAGCTTTCTTT. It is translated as CSARMREGGTEAFF.

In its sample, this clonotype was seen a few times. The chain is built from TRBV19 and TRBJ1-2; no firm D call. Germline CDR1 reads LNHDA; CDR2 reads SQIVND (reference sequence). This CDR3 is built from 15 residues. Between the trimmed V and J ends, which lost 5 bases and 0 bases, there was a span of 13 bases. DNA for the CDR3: TGTGCCAGTAGTGTTCGGGCGGGGACTAACTATGGCTACACCTTC. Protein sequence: CASSVRAGTNYGYTF.

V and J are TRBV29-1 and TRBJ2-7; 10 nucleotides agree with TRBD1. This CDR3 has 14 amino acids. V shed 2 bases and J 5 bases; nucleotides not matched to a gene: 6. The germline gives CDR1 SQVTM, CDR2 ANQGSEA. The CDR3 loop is CSVEFWDRGNEQYF. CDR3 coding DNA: TGCAGCGTTGAATTTTGGGACAGGGGCAACGAGCAGTACTTC.

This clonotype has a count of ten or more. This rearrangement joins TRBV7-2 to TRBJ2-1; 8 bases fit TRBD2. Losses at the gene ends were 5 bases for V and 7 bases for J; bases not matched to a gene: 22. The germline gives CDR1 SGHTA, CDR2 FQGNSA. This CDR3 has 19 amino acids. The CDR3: CASSLHLLVSAGGRNEQFF. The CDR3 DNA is TGTGCCAGCAGCCTCCACTTACTCGTGTCGGCGGGGGGACGGAATGAGCAGTTCTTC. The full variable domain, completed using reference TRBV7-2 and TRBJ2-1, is GAGVSQSPSNKVTEKGKDVELRCDPISGHTALYWYRQSLGQGLEFLIYFQGNSAPDKSGLPSDRFSAERTGGSVSTLTIQRTQQEDSAVYLCASSLHLLVSAGGRNEQFFGPGTRLTVL.

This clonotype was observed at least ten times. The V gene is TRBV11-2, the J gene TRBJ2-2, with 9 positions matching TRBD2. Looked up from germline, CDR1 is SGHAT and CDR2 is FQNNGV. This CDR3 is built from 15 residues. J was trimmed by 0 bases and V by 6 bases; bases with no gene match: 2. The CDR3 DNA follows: TGTGCCAGCAGACGGACTAGCGCGAACACCGGGGAGCTGTTTTTT. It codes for CASRRTSANTGELFF.

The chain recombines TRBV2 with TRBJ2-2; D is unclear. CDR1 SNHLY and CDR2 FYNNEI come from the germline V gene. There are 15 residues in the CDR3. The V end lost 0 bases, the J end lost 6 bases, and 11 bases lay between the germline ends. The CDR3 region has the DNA TGTGCCAGCAGTGAAGCCCTAACCCGACCCGGGGAGCTGTTTTTT. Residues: CASSEALTRPGELFF.

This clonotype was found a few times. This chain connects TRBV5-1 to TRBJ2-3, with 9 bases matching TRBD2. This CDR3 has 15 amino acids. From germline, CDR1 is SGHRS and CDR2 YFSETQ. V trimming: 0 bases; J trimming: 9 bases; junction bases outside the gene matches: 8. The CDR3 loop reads CASSLVAGVVGTQYF. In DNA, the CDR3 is TGCGCCAGCAGCTTGGTAGCGGGGGTAGTAGGGACGCAGTATTTT.

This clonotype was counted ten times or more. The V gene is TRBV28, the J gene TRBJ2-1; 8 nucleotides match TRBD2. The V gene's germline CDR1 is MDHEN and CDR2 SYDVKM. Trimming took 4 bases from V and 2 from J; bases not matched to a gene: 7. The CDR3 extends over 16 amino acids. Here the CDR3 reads CASSSVGTRTYNEQFF. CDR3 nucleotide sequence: TGTGCCAGCAGTTCAGTCGGGACTAGAACCTACAATGAGCAGTTCTTC.

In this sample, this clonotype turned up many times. In DNA form, the CDR3 reads TGCAGTGCTAGTGCTAGCGGGAGGGCCGGATACAATGAGCAGTTCTTC. Its protein product is CSASASGRAGYNEQFF. The genes are TRBV20-1 and TRBJ2-1, with 12 nucleotides matching TRBD2. V trimming: 3 bases; J trimming: 4 bases; junction bases outside the gene matches: 7. The CDR3 contains 16 residues. The germline gives CDR1 DFQATT, CDR2 SNEGSKA (reference sequence).

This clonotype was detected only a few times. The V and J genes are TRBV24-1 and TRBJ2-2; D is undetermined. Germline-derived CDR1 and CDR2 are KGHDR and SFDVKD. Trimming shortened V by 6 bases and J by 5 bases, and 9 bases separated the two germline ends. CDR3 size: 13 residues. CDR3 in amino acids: CATSSFGTGELFF. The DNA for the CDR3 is TGTGCCACCAGTTCCTTCGGGACCGGGGAGCTGTTTTTT.

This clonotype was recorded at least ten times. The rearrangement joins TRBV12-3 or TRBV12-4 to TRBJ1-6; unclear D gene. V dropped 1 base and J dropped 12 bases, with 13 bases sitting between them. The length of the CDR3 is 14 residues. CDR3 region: CASSLGGVRRPLHF. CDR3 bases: TGTGCCAGCAGTTTAGGGGGAGTAAGGCGACCCCTCCACTTT.

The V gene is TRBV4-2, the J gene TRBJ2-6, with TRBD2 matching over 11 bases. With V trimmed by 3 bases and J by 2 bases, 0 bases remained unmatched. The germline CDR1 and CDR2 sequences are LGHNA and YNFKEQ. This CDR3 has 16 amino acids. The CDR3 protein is CASSQGLAAGANVLTF. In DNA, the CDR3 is TGTGCCAGCAGCCAGGGACTAGCGGCTGGGGCCAACGTCCTGACTTTC.

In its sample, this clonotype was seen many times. The CDR3 sequence: CASSLQGTGANVLTF. The CDR3 region has the DNA TGTGCCAGCAGTTTACAGGGGACTGGGGCCAACGTCCTGACTTTC. This chain connects TRBV7-3 to TRBJ2-6; TRBD1 aligns across 7 bases. The ends lost 6 bases at V and 2 bases at J; junction bases unmatched: 4. The CDR3 loop spans 15 amino acids. Germline V lookup: CDR1 SGHTA, CDR2 FQGTGA.

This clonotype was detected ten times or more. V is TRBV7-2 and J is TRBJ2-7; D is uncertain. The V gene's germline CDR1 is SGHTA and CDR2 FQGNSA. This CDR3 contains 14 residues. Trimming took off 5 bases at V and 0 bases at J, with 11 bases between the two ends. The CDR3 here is CASSPDETSYEQYF. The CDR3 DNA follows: TGTGCCAGCAGCCCTGATGAGACCTCCTACGAGCAGTACTTC.

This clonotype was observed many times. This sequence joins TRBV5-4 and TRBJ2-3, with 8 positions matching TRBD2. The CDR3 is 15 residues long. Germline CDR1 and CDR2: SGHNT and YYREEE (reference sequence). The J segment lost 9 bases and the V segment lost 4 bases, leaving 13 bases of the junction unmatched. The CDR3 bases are TGTGCCAGCAGCCCCGGTTCGGGGGGGGAGAAAACGCAGTATTTT. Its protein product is CASSPGSGGEKTQYF.

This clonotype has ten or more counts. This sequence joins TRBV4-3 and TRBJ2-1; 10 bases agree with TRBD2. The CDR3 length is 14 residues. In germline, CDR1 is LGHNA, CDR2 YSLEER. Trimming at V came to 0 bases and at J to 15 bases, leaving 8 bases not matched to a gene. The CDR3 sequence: CASSQDTRAGGRFF. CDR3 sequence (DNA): TGCGCCAGCAGCCAAGATACAAGAGCGGGGGGGCGGTTCTTC.

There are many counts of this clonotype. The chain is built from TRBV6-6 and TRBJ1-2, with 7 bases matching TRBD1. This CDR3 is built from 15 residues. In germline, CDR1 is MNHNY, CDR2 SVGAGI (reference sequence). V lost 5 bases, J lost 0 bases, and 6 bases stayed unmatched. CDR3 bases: TGTGCCAGCAGTCCTCGAGGGGGCGCTAACTATGGCTACACCTTC. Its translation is CASSPRGGANYGYTF.

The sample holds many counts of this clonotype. The CDR3 sequence: CASSEDLREEPIIEAFF. The CDR3 nucleotides are TGCGCCAGCAGTGAAGATTTAAGGGAGGAGCCGATCATCGAAGCTTTCTTT. The chain links TRBV10-1 to TRBJ1-1; D gene ambiguous. The V end was cut by 3 bases, the J end by 8 bases, with 25 bases between. The CDR3 totals 17 residues. CDR1 is WNHNN and CDR2 is SYGVQD in the germline V gene (reference sequence).